This T cell receptor (beta chain) comes out of a study of vaccination effects on CD4 cells after COVID-19. In its sample, this clone was seen once. The antigen remains unidentified. The method was immunoSEQ multiplex PCR; TCRdb's version includes in-frame clones alone and lacks a portion of them. This table has fewer than 35,000 clones, 72% appearing once. The CDR3 spans 16 residues. Trimming pared 7 bases from V and 0 bases from J, leaving 18 bases between. Germline values: CDR1 SGHTA, CDR2 FQGNSA. Peptide-pool stimulation followed by sequencing identified expanded antigen-specific CD4+ clonotypes in the ViraFEST assay. CD4+ T cell isolation took place after approximately 11 days of culture. The person was diagnosed with PCR-confirmed SARS-CoV-2 infection between March and December 2020.

Sequencing used CD4+ T cells from PBMCs cultured with a peptide pool, obtained before COVID-19 vaccination. The V call is TRBV7-2, the J call TRBJ1-1, with a possible D match to TRBD1 (6 bases). This TCR was recovered from a human donor who had a prior SARS-CoV-2 infection. CDR3 sequence: CASTRNRVNMNTEAFF. The CDR3 DNA is TGTGCCAGCACGAGAAACAGGGTAAATATGAACACTGAAGCTTTCTTT.